Below are 6 T cell receptor beta chains sequenced from a single sample in a study of shared clonotypes between healthy human individuals. TCRdb's copy holds only in-frame clones and misses some; the assay was immunoSEQ multiplex PCR. The sample lists under 850,000 clones; approximately 72% were seen once. Sequenced material: memory CD4+ T cells sorted from blood. As for subset: CD45RA-negative fraction. The receptors here all came from a woman aged 25 to 39 in good health.

Of note for this clone: This sample also contains other DNA sequences that code for the same CDR3. The chain links TRBV2 to TRBJ1-2; D gene ambiguous. The germline CDR1 and CDR2 sequences are SNHLY and FYNNEI. The V end lost 6 bases, the J end lost 0 bases, and 5 bases lay between the germline ends. The CDR3 extends over 12 amino acids. The CDR3 DNA reads TGTGCCAGCAGCGGGGCTAACTATGGCTACACCTTC. Translation: CASSGANYGYTF.

This chain uses TRBV6-5 with TRBJ1-1, with a possible D match to TRBD1 (6 bases). CDR1 and CDR2 (germline): MNHEY, SVGAGI. V was trimmed by 10 bases and J by 4 bases, leaving 13 bases between them. This CDR3 contains 12 residues. This CDR3 reads CAIRGTGTEAFF. Written as DNA, the CDR3 is TGTGCCATCAGGGGCACCGGCACTGAAGCTTTCTTT.

The chain carries TRBV5-1 and TRBJ2-7; no clear D gene. The CDR3 loop spans 13 amino acids. V lost 4 bases and J 1 base, leaving 9 bases between the germline ends. Germline CDR1 is SGHRS and CDR2 is YFSETQ. CDR3 residues: CASSERVSYEQYF. The CDR3 DNA is TGCGCCAGCAGCGAACGCGTGTCCTACGAGCAGTACTTC. Full variable domain (remainder filled in from reference TRBV5-1 and TRBJ2-7): KAGVTQTPRYLIKTRGQQVTLSCSPISGHRSVSWYQQTPGQGLQFLFEYFSETQRNKGNFPGRFSGRQFSNSRSEMNVSTLELGDSALYLCASSERVSYEQYFGPGTRLTVT.

The chain carries TRBV6-1 and TRBJ2-4; D may be TRBD1 or TRBD2 (5 bases each). There are 15 residues in the CDR3. Germline-derived CDR1 and CDR2 are MNHNS and SASEGT. Deletions cut 6 bases from V and 8 bases from J, with 20 bases between. CDR3 nucleotide sequence: TGTGCCAGCAGCCCTCTGTTCGAGGGGATGGACATTCAGTACTTC. Amino acids: CASSPLFEGMDIQYF.

This clone has only a few counts. CDR3 loop: CASSLPPSSGRSAQFF. CDR3 DNA: TGTGCCAGCAGCCTCCCCCCCTCGAGCGGGAGATCAGCACAGTTCTTC. The chain uses TRBV7-9 and TRBJ2-1, with 8 positions matching TRBD2. J was trimmed by 13 bases and V by 5 bases; bases with no gene match: 19. The length of the CDR3 is 16 residues. Germline V gene data show CDR1 as SEHNR and CDR2 as FQNEAQ (reference sequence).

The rearrangement joins TRBV5-1 to TRBJ2-7; D ambiguous. Germline V CDR1 and CDR2: SGHRS, YFSETQ. This CDR3 has 14 amino acids. Trimming cost V 2 bases and J 1 base, with 10 bases left between them. In DNA, the CDR3 is TGCGCCAGCAGCTTTGAGGCCAATTCCTACGAGCAGTACTTC. Amino acid sequence: CASSFEANSYEQYF.